This passage covers 3 T cell receptor beta chains from one sample sequenced in a study of blood T cell repertoires in COVID-19. Libraries were prepared by immunoSEQ multiplex PCR; TCRdb keeps only in-frame clonotypes and omits some of them. The table lists 350,000 or so clones, more than 75% of them singletons. Sequencing used peripheral blood. Receptors were obtained from a woman in her 30s with COVID-19, enrolled during active disease.

The rearrangement links TRBV4-2 to TRBJ1-6; D perhaps matches TRBD1 (5 bases). Deletions cut 3 bases from V and 8 bases from J, with 11 bases between. The CDR3 length is 14 residues. CDR1 is LGHNA and CDR2 is YNFKEQ in the germline V gene. The CDR3 spells CASSQIPRDSPLHF. CDR3 nucleotide sequence: TGTGCCAGCAGCCAGATTCCCAGGGATTCACCCCTCCACTTT.

The chain links TRBV19 to TRBJ1-1, with TRBD1 matching over 11 bases. The V gene's germline CDR1 is LNHDA and CDR2 SQIVND (reference sequence). The CDR3 runs 17 residues. The V and J ends lost 4 bases and 0 bases, in that order; junction bases with no gene match: 7. The CDR3 DNA reads TGTGCCAGTAGTACCGGCGGGACAGGGGGTTTGAACACTGAAGCTTTCTTT. Protein sequence: CASSTGGTGGLNTEAFF.

This CDR3 reads CASSRDSLSGNTIYF. CDR3 sequence (DNA): TGCGCCAGCAGCAGGGACAGTCTCTCTGGAAACACCATATATTTT. The V call is TRBV5-1, the J call TRBJ1-3; 7 nucleotides match TRBD1. Per germline, CDR1 SGHRS and CDR2 YFSETQ. The ends lost 4 bases at V and 0 bases at J; junction bases unmatched: 4. The CDR3 contains 15 residues.